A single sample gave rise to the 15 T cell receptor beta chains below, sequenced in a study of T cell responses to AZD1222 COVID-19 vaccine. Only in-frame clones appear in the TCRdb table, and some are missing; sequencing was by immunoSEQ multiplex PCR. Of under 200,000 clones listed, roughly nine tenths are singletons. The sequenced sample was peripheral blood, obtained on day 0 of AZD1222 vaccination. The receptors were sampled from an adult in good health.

CDR3 nucleotides: TGTGCCAGCTCAAGAGCCGGAGGGGGAGGAATTAACTATGGCTACACCTTC. Translated: CASSRAGGGGINYGYTF. This rearrangement joins TRBV18 to TRBJ1-2; TRBD1 is a possible D gene (6 bases). Between the trimmed V and J ends, which lost 5 bases and 1 base, there was a span of 20 bases. The CDR3 totals 17 residues. The germline V gene has CDR1 KGHSH and CDR2 LQKENI.

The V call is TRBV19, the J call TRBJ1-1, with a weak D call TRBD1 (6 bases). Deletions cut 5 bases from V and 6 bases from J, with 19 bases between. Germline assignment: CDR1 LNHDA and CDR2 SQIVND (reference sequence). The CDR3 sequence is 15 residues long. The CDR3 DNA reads TGTGCCAGTAGTGTTAGACCGGGGGCCAGGCCTGAAGCTTTCTTT. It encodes CASSVRPGARPEAFF.

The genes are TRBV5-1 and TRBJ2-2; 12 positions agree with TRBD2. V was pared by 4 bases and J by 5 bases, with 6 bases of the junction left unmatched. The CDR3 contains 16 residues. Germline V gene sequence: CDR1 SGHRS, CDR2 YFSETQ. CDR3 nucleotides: TGCGCCAGCAGCAACATCGGGACTAGCGGGACCGGGGAGCTGTTTTTT. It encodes CASSNIGTSGTGELFF.

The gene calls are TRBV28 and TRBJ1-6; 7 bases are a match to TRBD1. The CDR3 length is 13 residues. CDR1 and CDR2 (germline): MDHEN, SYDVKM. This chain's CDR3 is CVSGMAGGSPLHF. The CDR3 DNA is TGTGTTTCGGGCATGGCAGGGGGTTCACCCCTCCACTTT.

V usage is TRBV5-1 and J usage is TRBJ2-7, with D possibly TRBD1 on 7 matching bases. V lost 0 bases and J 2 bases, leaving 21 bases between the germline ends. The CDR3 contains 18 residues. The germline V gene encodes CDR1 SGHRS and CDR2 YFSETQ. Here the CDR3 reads CASSLVGGGTATPYEQYF. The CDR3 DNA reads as TGCGCCAGCAGCTTGGTAGGAGGAGGGACAGCCACCCCCTACGAGCAGTACTTC.

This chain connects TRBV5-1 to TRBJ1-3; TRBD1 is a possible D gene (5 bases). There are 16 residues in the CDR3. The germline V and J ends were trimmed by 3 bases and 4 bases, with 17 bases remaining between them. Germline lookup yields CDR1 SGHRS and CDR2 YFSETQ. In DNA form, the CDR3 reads TGCGCCAGCAGCTACGGCTCCGGGGCGCAAGGAAACACCATATATTTT. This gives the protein CASSYGSGAQGNTIYF. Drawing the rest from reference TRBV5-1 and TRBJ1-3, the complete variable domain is KAGVTQTPRYLIKTRGQQVTLSCSPISGHRSVSWYQQTPGQGLQFLFEYFSETQRNKGNFPGRFSGRQFSNSRSEMNVSTLELGDSALYLCASSYGSGAQGNTIYFGEGSWLTVV.

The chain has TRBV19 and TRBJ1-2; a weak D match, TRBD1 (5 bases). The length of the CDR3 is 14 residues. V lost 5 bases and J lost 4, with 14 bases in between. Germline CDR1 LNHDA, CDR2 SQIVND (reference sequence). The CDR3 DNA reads TGTGCCAGTAGTCCTCGGGCAGGGCTCTATGGCTACACCTTC. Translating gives CASSPRAGLYGYTF. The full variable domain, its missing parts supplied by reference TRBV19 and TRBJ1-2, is DGGITQSPKYLFRKEGQNVTLSCEQNLNHDAMYWYRQDPGQGLRLIYYSQIVNDFQKGDIAEGYSVSREKKESFPLTVTSAQKNPTAFYLCASSPRAGLYGYTFGSGTRLTVV.

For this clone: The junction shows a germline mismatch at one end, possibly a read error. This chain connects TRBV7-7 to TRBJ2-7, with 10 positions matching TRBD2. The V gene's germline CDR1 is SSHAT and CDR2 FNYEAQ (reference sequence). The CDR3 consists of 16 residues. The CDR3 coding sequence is TGTGCTAGCAGCTTAGTTGAGGCTAGCGGGAGCTACGAGCAGTACTTC. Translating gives CASSLVEASGSYEQYF.

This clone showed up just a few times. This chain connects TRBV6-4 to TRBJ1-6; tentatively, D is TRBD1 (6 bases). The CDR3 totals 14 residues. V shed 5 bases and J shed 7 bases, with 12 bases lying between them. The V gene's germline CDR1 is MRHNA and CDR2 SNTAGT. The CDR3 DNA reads TGTGCCAGCAGTCAGGACAGCTGGAATTCACCCCTCCACTTT. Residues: CASSQDSWNSPLHF.

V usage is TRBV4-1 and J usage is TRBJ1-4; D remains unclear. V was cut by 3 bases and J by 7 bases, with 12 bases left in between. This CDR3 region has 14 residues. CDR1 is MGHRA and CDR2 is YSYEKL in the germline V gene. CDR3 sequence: CASSQEADFEKLFF. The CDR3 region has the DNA TGCGCCAGCAGCCAGGAGGCGGATTTTGAAAAACTGTTTTTT.

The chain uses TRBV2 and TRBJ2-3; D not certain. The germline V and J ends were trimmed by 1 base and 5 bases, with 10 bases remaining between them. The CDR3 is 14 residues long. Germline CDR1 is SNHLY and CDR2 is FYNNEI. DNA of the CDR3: TGTGCCAGCAGTGAAGTGCTAGTAAAAGATACGCAGTATTTT. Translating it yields CASSEVLVKDTQYF.

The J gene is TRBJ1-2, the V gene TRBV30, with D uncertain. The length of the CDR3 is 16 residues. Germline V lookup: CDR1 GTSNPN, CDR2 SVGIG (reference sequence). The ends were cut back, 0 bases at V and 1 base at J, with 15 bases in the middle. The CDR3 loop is CAWSVLMGKNNYGYTF. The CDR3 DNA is TGTGCCTGGAGTGTACTTATGGGGAAAAATAACTATGGCTACACCTTC.

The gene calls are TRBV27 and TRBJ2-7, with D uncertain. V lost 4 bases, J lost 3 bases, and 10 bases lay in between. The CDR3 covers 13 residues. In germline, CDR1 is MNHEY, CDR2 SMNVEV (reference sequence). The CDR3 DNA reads TGTGCCAGCAGTTATCGCGGCCACTACGAGCAGTACTTC. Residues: CASSYRGHYEQYF.

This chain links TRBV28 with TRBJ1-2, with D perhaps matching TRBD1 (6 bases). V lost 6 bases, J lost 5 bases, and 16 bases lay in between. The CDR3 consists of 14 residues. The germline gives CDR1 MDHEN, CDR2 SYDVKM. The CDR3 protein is CASSLTGERYGYTF. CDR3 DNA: TGTGCCAGCAGCCTGACAGGTGAGAGGTATGGCTACACCTTC.

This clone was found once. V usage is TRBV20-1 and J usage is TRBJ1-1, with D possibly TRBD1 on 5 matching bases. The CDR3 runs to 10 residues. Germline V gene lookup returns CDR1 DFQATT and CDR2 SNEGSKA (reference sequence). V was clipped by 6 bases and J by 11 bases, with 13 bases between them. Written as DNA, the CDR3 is TGCAGTGCCTTACGGGGGATGGCTTTCTTT. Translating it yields CSALRGMAFF.